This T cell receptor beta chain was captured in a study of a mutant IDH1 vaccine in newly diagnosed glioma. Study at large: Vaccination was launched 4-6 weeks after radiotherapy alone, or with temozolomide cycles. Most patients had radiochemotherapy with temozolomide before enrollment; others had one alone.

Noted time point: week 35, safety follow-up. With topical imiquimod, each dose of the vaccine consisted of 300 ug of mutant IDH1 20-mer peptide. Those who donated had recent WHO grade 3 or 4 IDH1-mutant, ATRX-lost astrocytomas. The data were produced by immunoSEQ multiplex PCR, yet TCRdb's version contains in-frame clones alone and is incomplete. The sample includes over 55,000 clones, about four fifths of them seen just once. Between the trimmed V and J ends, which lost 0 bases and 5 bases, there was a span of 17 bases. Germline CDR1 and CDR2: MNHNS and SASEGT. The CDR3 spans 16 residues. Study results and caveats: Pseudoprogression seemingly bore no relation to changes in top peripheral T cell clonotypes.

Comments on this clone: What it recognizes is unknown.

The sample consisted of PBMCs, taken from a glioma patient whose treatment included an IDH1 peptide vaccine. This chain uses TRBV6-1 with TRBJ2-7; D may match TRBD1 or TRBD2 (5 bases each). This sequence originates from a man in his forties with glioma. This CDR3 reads CASSEALKGSFHEQYF. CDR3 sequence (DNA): TGTGCCAGCAGTGAAGCCCTAAAGGGGAGTTTTCACGAGCAGTACTTC.